This T cell receptor (beta chain) is from a study of blood T cell repertoires in COVID-19 (dated by TCRdb to about 2020). Regarding the study in general: Samples from collaborators originated in the United States, Italy and Spain and spanned both the acute and convalescent phases of COVID-19. The prospective study material was composed of cDNA or gDNA derived from T cells, B-cell-depleted T cells, or PBMCs. The repertoires were made available in a free public database intended to serve as a resource for research on the immune response to SARS-CoV-2. Sample metadata almost always included a de-identified subject ID, COVID-19 status, age in years and sex. The samples were drawn from the first 160 participants of the ongoing ImmuneRACE study and from some 1,300 subjects provided by 6 global collaborators. Where HLA class I and class II types were available, the types were taken from metadata supplied by the sample provider, not from assay-based typing. Deeply sampled blood TCRbeta repertoires from subjects exposed to, actively infected with, or recovered from COVID-19 were included in the dataset. Paper-wide results and their limitations: Clinical and demographic metadata were provided uncurated, with the amount varying by source and participant.

TCRbeta CDR3 regions were amplified from genomic DNA using the immunoSEQ Assay, a bias-controlled multiplex PCR. The source study handled its data this way. Nucleated cell counts per sample were estimated from amplification of reference gene primers within the assay. To quantify the absolute abundance of each unique TCRbeta CDR3 rearrangement, sequence reads were collapsed and filtered. For each sample, productive Simpson clonality was calculated as the square root of Simpson's diversity index across productive rearrangements. Sourced from immuneACCESS, this table was stored by TCRdb with only in-frame sequences that have V and J called. A share of the clones is absent; for the studies checked, an unresolved V gene accounts for under half, and the remainder has no known explanation. The V and J calls and clone size come from that table; D and trimming were worked out from the DNA. The sample table records about 100,000 clones; 85% of these occur just once. The ten top clones hold around 15% of the sample.

In regard to this clone: Its antigen remains undetermined. No base qualities exist here, and no much larger clone lies one base off it.

Each collaborating institution followed its own protocols to collect whole blood in K2EDTA tubes. Collaborator samples were shipped for TCRbeta analysis as frozen whole blood, isolated PBMCs, or DNA extracted from either sample type. The junction shows trimming of 7 bases on V and 3 bases on J, plus 19 bases between the germline ends. The CDR3 covers 15 residues, taking in both the cysteine and the phenylalanine. The entry retains the CDR3 DNA only, 45 bases that are in frame from base 1. Looking up the germline V gene yields CDR1 MNHEY and CDR2 SVGAGI. The sample taken for sequencing was peripheral blood. This receptor was identified in a man aged 50 or older with active or convalescent COVID-19. This sequence uses TRBV6-5 and TRBJ2-7; TRBD2 is a possible D gene, resting on 7 matching bases. The CDR3 region: CASTPTGAGRYEQYF. The DNA sequence follows: TGTGCCAGCACCCCGACAGGAGCGGGACGCTACGAGCAGTACTTC.